These T cell receptor beta chains were read from a single sample in a study of T cell responses to AZD1222 COVID-19 vaccine. Assay: immunoSEQ multiplex PCR; the TCRdb copy retains only in-frame clones and omits some. The sample holds approximately 110,000 clones, about 87% seen once. The sample in question was peripheral blood, obtained on day 0 of AZD1222 vaccination. These receptors all come from an adult in good health. The CDR3 runs from the conserved cysteine through the conserved F or W. The D gene is left open where the match is weak. Expanded clones are given a class, and other clones once, few, many or no size at all.

V	J	D	size	DNA	CDR3
TRBV2	TRBJ1-4	NA	NA	TGTGCCAGCAGCCTAAGGGGGGGCAGGGAAAAACTGTTTTTT	CASSLRGGREKLFF
TRBV15	TRBJ2-7	NA	NA	TGTGCCACCAGCAGACAGGGGCCGAACTCCTACGAGCAGTACTTC	CATSRQGPNSYEQYF
TRBV15	TRBJ1-2	NA	NA	TGTGCCACCAGCAGAGATCTGGACAGATTCTTGGATGGCTACACCTTC	CATSRDLDRFLDGYTF
TRBV19	TRBJ2-3	NA	once	TGTGCCACCGCGAGGGACGGTGGCACAGATACGCAGTATTTT	CATARDGGTDTQYF
TRBV21-1	TRBJ2-6	NA	NA	TGTGCCAGCAGCTCAGGACGGAGTACGAGGAATGGGGCCAACGTCCTGACTTTC	CASSSGRSTRNGANVLTF
TRBV6-2/TRBV6-3	TRBJ2-7	TRBD2	NA	TGTGCCAGCAGCCAACCTCCTAGCGGGGGGGCCTACGAGCAGTACTTC	CASSQPPSGGAYEQYF
TRBV5-1	TRBJ1-4	TRBD1	NA	TGCGCCAGCAGCCGGGGACAGGGGGCTGAAAAACTGTTTTTT	CASSRGQGAEKLFF
TRBV7-8	TRBJ1-5	TRBD1	many	TGTGCCAGCAGCGAAGAGGGCCAGGGGGCTAATCAGCCCCAGCATTTT	CASSEEGQGANQPQHF
TRBV6-6	TRBJ1-1	NA	NA	TGTGCCAGCAGTTATGGTGGACCAGGGAGTGAAGCTTTCTTT	CASSYGGPGSEAFF
TRBV30	TRBJ2-3	NA	NA	TGTGCCTGGAGGCGGGAACCTAGCACAGATACGCAGTATTTT	CAWRREPSTDTQYF
TRBV15	TRBJ2-2	NA	NA	TGTGCCACCAGCAGAGAGTATAGTGCCGGGGAGCTGTTTTTT	CATSREYSAGELFF
TRBV28	TRBJ2-7	NA	NA	TGTGCCAGCACCAAAGCTGCAGGAAGCTCCTACGAGCAGTACTTC	CASTKAAGSSYEQYF